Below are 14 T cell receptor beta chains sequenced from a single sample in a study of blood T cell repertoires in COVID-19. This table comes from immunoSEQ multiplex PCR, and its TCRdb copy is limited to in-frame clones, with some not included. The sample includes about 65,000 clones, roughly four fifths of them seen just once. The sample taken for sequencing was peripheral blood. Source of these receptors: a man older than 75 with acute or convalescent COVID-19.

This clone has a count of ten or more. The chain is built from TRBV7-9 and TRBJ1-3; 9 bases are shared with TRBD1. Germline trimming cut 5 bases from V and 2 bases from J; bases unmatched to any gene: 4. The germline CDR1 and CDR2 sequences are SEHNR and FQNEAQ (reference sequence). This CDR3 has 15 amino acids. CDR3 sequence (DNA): TGTGCCAGCAGCGGTAGGACAGGGGCTGGAAACACCATATATTTT. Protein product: CASSGRTGAGNTIYF.

The DNA for the CDR3 is TGTGCCAGCAGTAGACAGGGATTGCTCCACAATGAGCAGTTCTTC. It specifies CASSRQGLLHNEQFF. This chain joins TRBV27 and TRBJ2-1, with 7 bases identical to TRBD1. V lost 5 bases and J lost 5; bases outside the gene matches: 9. Germline CDR1 is MNHEY and CDR2 is SMNVEV (reference sequence). CDR3 length: 15 amino acids.

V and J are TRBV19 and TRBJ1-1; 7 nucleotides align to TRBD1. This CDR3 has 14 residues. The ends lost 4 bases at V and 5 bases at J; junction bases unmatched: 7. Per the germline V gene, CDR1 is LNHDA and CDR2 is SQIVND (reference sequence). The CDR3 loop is CASSKDRRRTEAFF. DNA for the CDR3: TGTGCCAGTAGTAAGGACAGGCGGCGGACTGAAGCTTTCTTT.

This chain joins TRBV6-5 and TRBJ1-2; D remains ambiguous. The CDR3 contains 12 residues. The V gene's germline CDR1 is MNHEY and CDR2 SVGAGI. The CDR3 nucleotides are TGTAGAGTTTCGGGAGCTAACTATGGCTACACCTTC. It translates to CRVSGANYGYTF.

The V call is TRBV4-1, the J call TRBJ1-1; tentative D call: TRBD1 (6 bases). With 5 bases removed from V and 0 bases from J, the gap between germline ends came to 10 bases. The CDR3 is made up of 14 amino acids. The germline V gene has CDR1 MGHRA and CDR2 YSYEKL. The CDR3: CASSYRAMNTEAFF. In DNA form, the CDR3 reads TGCGCCAGCAGCTACAGGGCCATGAACACTGAAGCTTTCTTT.

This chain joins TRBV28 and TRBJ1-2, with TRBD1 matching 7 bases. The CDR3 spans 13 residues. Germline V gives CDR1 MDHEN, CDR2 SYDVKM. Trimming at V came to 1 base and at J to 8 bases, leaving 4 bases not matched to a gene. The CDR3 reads CASSLSGGKGYTF. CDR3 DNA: TGTGCCAGCAGTTTATCAGGGGGAAAAGGCTACACCTTC.

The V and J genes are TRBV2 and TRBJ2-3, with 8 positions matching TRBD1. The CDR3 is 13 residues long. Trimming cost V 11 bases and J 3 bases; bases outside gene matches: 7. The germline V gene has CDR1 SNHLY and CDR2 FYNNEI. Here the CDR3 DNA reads TGTGCCGGTAGACAGGGGAGGACAGATACGCAGTATTTT. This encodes CAGRQGRTDTQYF.

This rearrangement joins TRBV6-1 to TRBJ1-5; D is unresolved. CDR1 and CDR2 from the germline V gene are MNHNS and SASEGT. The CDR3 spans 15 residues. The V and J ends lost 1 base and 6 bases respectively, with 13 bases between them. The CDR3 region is CASSEDLSGSQPQHF. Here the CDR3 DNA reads TGTGCCAGCAGTGAAGATCTCTCGGGGAGTCAGCCCCAGCATTTT.

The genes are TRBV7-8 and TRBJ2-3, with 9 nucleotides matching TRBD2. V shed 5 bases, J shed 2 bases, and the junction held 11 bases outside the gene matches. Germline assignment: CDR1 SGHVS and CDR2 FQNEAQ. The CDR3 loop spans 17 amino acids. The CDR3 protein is CASSPAGAGGNTDTQYF. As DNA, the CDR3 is TGTGCCAGCAGCCCAGCAGGAGCGGGGGGAAACACAGATACGCAGTATTTT.

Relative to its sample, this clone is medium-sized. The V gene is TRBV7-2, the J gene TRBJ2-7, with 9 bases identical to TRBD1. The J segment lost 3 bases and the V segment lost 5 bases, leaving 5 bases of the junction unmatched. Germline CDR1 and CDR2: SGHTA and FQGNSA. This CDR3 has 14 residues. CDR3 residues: CASSSSTGGYEQYF. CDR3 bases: TGTGCCAGCAGCAGCTCGACAGGGGGCTACGAGCAGTACTTC.

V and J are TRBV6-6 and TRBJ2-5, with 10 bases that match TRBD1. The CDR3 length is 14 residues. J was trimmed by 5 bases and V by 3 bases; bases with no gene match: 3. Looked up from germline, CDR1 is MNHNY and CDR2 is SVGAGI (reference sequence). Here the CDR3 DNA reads TGTGCCAGCAGTTATTCGGACAGGGGGGAGACCCAGTACTTC. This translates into CASSYSDRGETQYF.

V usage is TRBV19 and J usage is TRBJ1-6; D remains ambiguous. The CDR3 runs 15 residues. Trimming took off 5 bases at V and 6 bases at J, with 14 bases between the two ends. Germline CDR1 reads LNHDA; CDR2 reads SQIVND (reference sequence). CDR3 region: CASSDGIPRNSPLHF. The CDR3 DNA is TGTGCCAGTAGTGACGGGATTCCTCGTAATTCACCCCTCCACTTT.

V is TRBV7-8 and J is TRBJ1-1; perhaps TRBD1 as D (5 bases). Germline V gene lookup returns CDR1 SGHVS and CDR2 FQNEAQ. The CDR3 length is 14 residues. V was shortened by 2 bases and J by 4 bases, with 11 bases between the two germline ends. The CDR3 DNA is TGTGCCAGCAGCTTACGGGGGGGTGTCACTGAAGCTTTCTTT. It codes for CASSLRGGVTEAFF.

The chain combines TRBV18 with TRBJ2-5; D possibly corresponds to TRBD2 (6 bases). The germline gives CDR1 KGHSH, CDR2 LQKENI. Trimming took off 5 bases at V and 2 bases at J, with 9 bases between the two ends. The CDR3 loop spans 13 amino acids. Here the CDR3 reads CASSSGLQETQYF. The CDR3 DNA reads TGTGCCAGCTCATCGGGACTTCAAGAGACCCAGTACTTC.